This T cell receptor (beta chain) appears in the sequencing data of a study of T cells after yellow fever vaccination. The germline CDR1 and CDR2 sequences are DFQATT and SNEGSKA (reference sequence). V was clipped by 7 bases and J by 2 bases, with 21 bases between them. This CDR3 contains 15 residues. Study results and limitations: Abundant clonotypes from the bulk population could contaminate FACS-sorted repertoires. Booster sampling recovered most clones from primary vaccination (roughly 96% CD4, 80% to 90% CD8). Although most clonotypes did not, a small share appeared in both CD4 and CD8 compartments.

This clonotype came up a few times. Its specificity is unknown. Template switching by 5'RACE produced TCR cDNA, adding a universal primer site and UMIs. TCRdb re-analysed the 5' RACE reads in MiXCR, keeping a single row per CDR3 protein. Altogether some 250,000 distinct CDR3 sequences are present, 6.9% being singletons, with the ten largest covering around 0.9%. The chain carries TRBV20-1 and TRBJ2-7; D tentatively reads TRBD1 or TRBD2 (6 bases each). The TCR was taken from a man aged 25-40 years who received the YFV17D yellow fever vaccine. The material was CD4+ T cells sorted from PBMCs, obtained 15 days after the yellow fever booster vaccination. The DNA for the CDR3 is TGCAGTGTCATTAAAGGGGGGACTCCTACCTACGAGCAGTACTTC. Encoded protein: CSVIKGGTPTYEQYF.